This TCR beta chain was observed in a study of blood T cell repertoires in COVID-19. Across the whole study: The study drew acute and convalescent COVID-19 samples from the United States, Italy and Spain. PBMCs, B-cell-depleted T cells, or T cells provided the cDNA or gDNA that made up the material.

As processed by the authors: Amplified reference gene primers provided the basis for estimating nucleated cell counts. The method was immunoSEQ multiplex PCR; TCRdb's version includes in-frame clones alone and lacks a portion of them. V, J and clone size derive from that table, while D and trimming were established from the DNA sequence. The data show a few hundred thousand clones, with roughly nine tenths seen just once and under 3% held by the top ten. The germline V gene encodes CDR1 LGHDT and CDR2 YNNKEL (reference sequence). Deletions cut 5 bases from V and 2 bases from J, with 12 bases between. This CDR3 has 14 amino acids. Participants' own reports of clinical history determined their cohort assignment.

Sequencing was carried out using PBMCs or T cells enriched from blood (not recorded which). V usage is TRBV3-1 (or the pseudogene TRBV3-2) and J usage is TRBJ1-1; maybe TRBD1 (6 bases). The TCR sequence derives from a woman in her fifties or sixties who had been exposed to COVID-19. The CDR3 nucleotides are TGTGCCAGCAGCTCCCGACAGGATAACACTGAAGCTTTCTTT. Protein sequence: CASSSRQDNTEAFF.